This TCR beta chain was observed in a study of cytomegalovirus exposure and HLA in healthy donors. Turning to the study itself: Researchers previously reported finding fewer than 140 million unique TCR beta sequences from 170 million or so T cells.

V shed 5 bases and J 0 bases; nucleotides not matched to a gene: 13. Germline V CDR1 and CDR2: SEHNR, FQNEAQ (reference sequence). The CDR3 spans 18 residues. Comments on this clone: The antigen remains unidentified.

Study observations and caveats: A later analysis found common viral pathogens apparently linked to several of the most significant clusters. TRBV6-2, TRBV6-3 and some other V segments were excluded as indistinguishable. The number of N-insertions in an Asian-associated ancestry cluster was reportedly below the 666-donor mean in a later analysis.

PCR employed 60 Vbeta and 13 Jbeta primers. Generated by immunoSEQ multiplex PCR, the TCRdb table keeps only in-frame clones and is missing some. The table records approximately 150,000 clones, 75% to 85% of them present only once. Input material: PBMCs. The sequence was collected from a man in his thirties or forties in good health and CMV-seronegative. The chain couples TRBV7-9 to TRBJ2-1; TRBD2 matches at 7 bases. In DNA form, the CDR3 reads TGTGCCAGCAGCCTCCCCAGGCTAGCGGACCCCTCCTACAATGAGCAGTTCTTC. This encodes CASSLPRLADPSYNEQFF.